This T cell receptor beta chain was sequenced in a study of CD8+ T cells in alopecia areata. CDR3 length: 14 residues. V lost 0 bases, J lost 6 bases, and 2 bases stayed unmatched. Germline V gives CDR1 SGHTA, CDR2 FQGTGA. Extracted RNA was reverse transcribed into cDNA, the sequencing template. TCRdb keeps only in-frame clones here, not all; method: immunoSEQ multiplex PCR. The data show 200,000 or so clones, roughly 60% seen once. Treatment of the sample: oral pan-JAK inhibitor, 5-10 mg twice daily. V and J are TRBV7-3 and TRBJ2-1; 7 bases line up with TRBD2. The sequence derives from a human donor with alopecia areata. The sequencing used CD4+ T cells sorted from blood, collected at week 24, from a patient treated with tofacitinib. CDR3 protein: CASSLTASGNEQFF. The CDR3 DNA follows: TGTGCCAGCAGCTTAACTGCTAGCGGCAATGAGCAGTTCTTC.